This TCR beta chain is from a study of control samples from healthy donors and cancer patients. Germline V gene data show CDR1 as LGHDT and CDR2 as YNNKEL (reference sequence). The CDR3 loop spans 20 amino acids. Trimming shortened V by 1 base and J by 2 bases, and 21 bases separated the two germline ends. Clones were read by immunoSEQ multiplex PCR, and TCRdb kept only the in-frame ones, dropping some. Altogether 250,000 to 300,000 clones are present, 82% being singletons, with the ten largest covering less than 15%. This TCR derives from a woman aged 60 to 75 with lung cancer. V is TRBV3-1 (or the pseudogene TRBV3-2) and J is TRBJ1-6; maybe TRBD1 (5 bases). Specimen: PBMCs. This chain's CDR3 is CASSQVLPRVSSAYNSPLHF. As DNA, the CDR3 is TGTGCCAGCAGCCAAGTCCTGCCCAGGGTATCATCCGCCTATAATTCACCCCTCCACTTT.